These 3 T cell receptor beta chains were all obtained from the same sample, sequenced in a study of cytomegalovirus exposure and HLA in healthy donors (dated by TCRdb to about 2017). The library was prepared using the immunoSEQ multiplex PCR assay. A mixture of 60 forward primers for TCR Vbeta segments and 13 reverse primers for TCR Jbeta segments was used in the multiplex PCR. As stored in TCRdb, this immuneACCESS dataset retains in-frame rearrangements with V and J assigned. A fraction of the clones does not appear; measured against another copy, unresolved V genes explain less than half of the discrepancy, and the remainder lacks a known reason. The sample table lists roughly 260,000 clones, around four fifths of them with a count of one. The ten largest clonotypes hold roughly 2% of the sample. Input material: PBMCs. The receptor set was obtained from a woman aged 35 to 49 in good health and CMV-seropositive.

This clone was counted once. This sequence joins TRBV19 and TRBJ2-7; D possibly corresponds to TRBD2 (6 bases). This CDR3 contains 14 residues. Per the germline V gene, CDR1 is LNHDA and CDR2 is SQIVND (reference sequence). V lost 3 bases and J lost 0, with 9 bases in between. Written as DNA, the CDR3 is TGTGCCAGTAGTATCAGGGACTTCTCCTACGAGCAGTACTTC. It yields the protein CASSIRDFSYEQYF.

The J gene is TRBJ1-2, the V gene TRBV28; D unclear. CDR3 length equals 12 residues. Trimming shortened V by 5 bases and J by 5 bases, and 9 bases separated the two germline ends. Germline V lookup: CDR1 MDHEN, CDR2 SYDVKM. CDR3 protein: CASSLTLYGYTF. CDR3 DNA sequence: TGTGCCAGCAGTCTAACGTTATATGGCTACACCTTC.

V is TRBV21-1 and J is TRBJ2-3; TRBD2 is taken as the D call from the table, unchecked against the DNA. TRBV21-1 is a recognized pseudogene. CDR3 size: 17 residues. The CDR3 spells CASSKVVGASGTDTQYF. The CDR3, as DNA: TGTGCCAGCAGCAAAGTAGTGGGGGCTAGCGGGACAGATACGCAGTATTTT.